The count of the clone carrying this T cell receptor beta chain is one. The length of the CDR3 is 15 residues. CDR1 is SGDLS and CDR2 is YYNGEE in the germline V gene. The V gene lost 2 bases and the J gene lost 3 bases, with 14 bases spanning the gap. The sample comes from a study of blood T cell repertoires in COVID-19. Whole-study context: Acute and convalescent COVID-19 samples came from the United States, Italy and Spain.

Using immunoSEQ multiplex PCR, the repertoire was profiled, and TCRdb retains in-frame clones only, with some absent. The sample consists of about 76,000 clones, approximately 80% of them appearing once. The gene calls are TRBV9 and TRBJ1-1; D is perhaps TRBD1 (5 bases). The specimen was peripheral blood. This receptor was obtained from a woman aged 55 to 70 with acute or convalescent COVID-19. This CDR3 is CASSVQGGVDTEAFF. CDR3 coding DNA: TGTGCCAGCAGCGTGCAGGGAGGGGTTGACACTGAAGCTTTCTTT. Looking up the rest from reference TRBV9 and TRBJ1-1 gives the full variable domain: DSGVTQTPKHLITATGQRVTLRCSPRSGDLSVYWYQQSLDQGLQFLIQYYNGEERAKGNILERFSAQQFPDLHSELNLSSLELGDSALYFCASSVQGGVDTEAFFGQGTRLTVV.